This TCR beta chain appears in the sequencing data of a study of shared clonotypes between healthy human individuals. Overall study context: Per-donor plates numbered three CD4 naive, three CD4 memory, two CD8 naive and one CD8 memory.

The CDR3 runs 15 residues. CDR1 is MDHEN and CDR2 is SYDVKM in the germline V gene. Trimming took 2 bases from V and 2 from J; bases not matched to a gene: 2. Within Nashville, Tennessee resided all donors, each a Caucasian adult. Notes on the study in general: Among four donors, around 5% of naive CD4 clonotypes were found in common. The study's rarefaction showed incomplete sorted-subset sequencing despite large depth.

Note on this clone: Its target is not known. Distinct nucleotide sequences in the sample also encode this CDR3.

Only in-frame clones appear in the TCRdb table, and some are missing; sequencing was by immunoSEQ multiplex PCR. The table shows 1,400,000 or so clones, with approximately 98.5% occurring only once. This rearrangement joins TRBV28 to TRBJ2-3; 9 nucleotides match TRBD2. The sample consisted of naive CD4+ T cells sorted from blood. The sample's subset: CD45RA+ positively selected. The sequence was obtained from a man aged 30 to 45 in good health. Here the CDR3 reads CASSLLAGPTDTQYF. CDR3 sequence (DNA): TGTGCCAGCAGTTTACTAGCGGGACCCACAGATACGCAGTATTTT.